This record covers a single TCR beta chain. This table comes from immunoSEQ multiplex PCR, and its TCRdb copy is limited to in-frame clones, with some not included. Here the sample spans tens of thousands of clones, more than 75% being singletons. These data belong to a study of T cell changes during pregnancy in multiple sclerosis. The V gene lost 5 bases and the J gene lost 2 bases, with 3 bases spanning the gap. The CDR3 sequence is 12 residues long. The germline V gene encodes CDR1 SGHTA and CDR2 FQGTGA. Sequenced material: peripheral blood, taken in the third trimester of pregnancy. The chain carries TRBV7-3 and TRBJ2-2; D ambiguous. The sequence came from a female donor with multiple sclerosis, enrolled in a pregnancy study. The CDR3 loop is CASSPNTGELFF. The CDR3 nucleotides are TGTGCCAGCAGCCCAAACACCGGGGAGCTGTTTTTT.